These T cell receptor beta chains were read from a single sample in a study of post-analysis software for immune sequencing data. MiXCR was run by TCRdb on the PCR reads, yielding one entry per CDR3 protein. The repertoire holds hundreds of thousands of distinct CDR3 sequences, with approximately 30% as singletons. Sequenced input: blood. Every receptor here comes from a girl under 18 with multiple sclerosis. CDR3s include the opening cysteine and the closing phenylalanine or tryptophan. A D gene is named only where the DNA matches it firmly. The size of a clone is reported for some rows only, either as once, few or many, or as a class for expanded clones.

D	V	J	size	CDR3	DNA
TRBD1	TRBV7-9	TRBJ2-7	few	CASSSNTGTGVYEQYF	TGTGCCAGCAGCTCCAACACCGGGACAGGGGTCTACGAGCAGTACTTC
TRBD1	TRBV27	TRBJ1-2	.	CASSPIDRGSTYGYTF	TGTGCCAGCAGTCCGATAGACAGGGGATCTACCTATGGCTACACCTTC
.	TRBV24-1	TRBJ2-2	.	CATSDLDRPGELFF	TGTGCCACCAGTGATTTAGACCGGCCCGGGGAGCTGTTTTTT
.	TRBV7-2	TRBJ1-2	.	CASSLRGGGNYGYTF	TGTGCCAGCAGCTTAAGGGGCGGGGGAAACTATGGCTACACCTTC
TRBD1	TRBV14	TRBJ1-4	.	CASSRTGGLGKLFF	TGTGCCAGCAGCCGGACAGGGGGCCTAGGAAAACTGTTTTTT
TRBD2	TRBV5-1	TRBJ2-5	few	CASSSKGLGQETQYF	TGCGCCAGCAGCTCCAAAGGACTAGGTCAAGAGACCCAGTACTTC
.	TRBV13	TRBJ1-2	.	CASSFRTFNYGYTF	TGTGCCAGCAGCTTCCGCACGTTCAACTATGGCTACACCTTC
TRBD2	TRBV12-3/TRBV12-4	TRBJ2-1	.	CASCAGVSYNEQFF	TGTGCCAGCTGCGCGGGAGTCTCCTACAATGAGCAGTTCTTC
.	TRBV28	TRBJ2-7	few	CASSPIPPGEQYF	TGTGCCAGCAGTCCTATACCCCCGGGCGAGCAGTACTTC
.	TRBV28	TRBJ2-5	.	CASSSQGPGETQYF	TGTGCCAGCAGTTCTCAGGGGCCGGGGGAGACCCAGTACTTC
.	TRBV4-1	TRBJ1-2	.	CASSQDQGWCGYTF	TGCGCCAGCAGCCAAGATCAGGGGTGGTGTGGCTACACCTTC
TRBD2	TRBV20-1	TRBJ2-7	.	CSASLAGHGDEQYF	TGCAGTGCTAGCTTAGCGGGTCACGGGGACGAGCAGTACTTC
.	TRBV6-5	TRBJ1-4	.	CASSPGTLGEKLFF	TGTGCCAGCAGTCCCGGGACCTTGGGCGAAAAACTGTTTTTT
.	TRBV4-3	TRBJ2-7	many	CASSQDLGSYEQYF	TGCGCCAGCAGCCAAGATCTGGGGAGCTACGAGCAGTACTTC
.	TRBV20-1	TRBJ2-5	few	CSAPWGGIPAETQYF	TGCAGTGCCCCGTGGGGCGGGATCCCCGCGGAGACCCAGTACTTC
.	TRBV29-1	TRBJ1-1	many	CSVEEGTGYNTEAFF	TGCAGCGTTGAAGAGGGGACGGGGTATAACACTGAAGCTTTCTTT
.	TRBV5-1	TRBJ1-1	once	CASSLGGIEAFF	TGCGCCAGCAGCTTAGGAGGGATTGAAGCTTTCTTT
.	TRBV7-9	TRBJ2-2	.	CASSLARETGELFF	TGTGCCAGCAGCTTAGCGCGAGAAACCGGGGAGCTGTTTTTT
.	TRBV20-1	TRBJ2-2	.	CSAPGLTNTGELFF	TGCAGTGCCCCGGGACTGACGAACACCGGGGAGCTGTTTTTT
.	TRBV9	TRBJ2-2	.	CASSPGWELFF	TGTGCCAGCAGCCCAGGGTGGGAGCTGTTTTTT
.	TRBV20-1	TRBJ1-1	.	CSARTANMNTEAFF	TGCAGTGCCCGAACGGCCAACATGAACACTGAAGCTTTCTTT
TRBD2	TRBV28	TRBJ2-6	once	CASSSGGGGANVLTF	TGTGCCAGCAGTTCGGGGGGTGGTGGGGCCAACGTCCTGACTTTC
.	TRBV9	TRBJ2-5	.	CASSPAGTVLETQYF	TGTGCCAGCAGCCCAGCGGGGACAGTTCTAGAGACCCAGTACTTC
.	TRBV28	TRBJ2-7	.	CASSLINRAPYEQYF	TGTGCCAGCAGTTTAATTAACAGGGCACCCTACGAGCAGTACTTC
.	TRBV6-5	TRBJ1-4	few	CASSYSLGSEKLFF	TGTGCCAGCAGTTACTCGCTTGGTTCAGAAAAACTGTTTTTT
.	TRBV6-2/TRBV6-3	TRBJ2-4	few	CASSQTSGANIQYF	TGTGCCAGCAGTCAAACTAGTGGGGCAAACATTCAGTACTTC
TRBD1	TRBV5-5	TRBJ2-1	.	CASSPTGGQDYNEQFF	TGTGCCAGCAGTCCTACAGGGGGCCAGGACTACAATGAGCAGTTCTTC
.	TRBV24-1	TRBJ2-5	many	CATSDLRKETQYF	TGTGCCACCAGTGACTTGCGGAAGGAGACCCAGTACTTC
TRBD1	TRBV20-1	TRBJ2-5	few	CSAIQGERQETQYF	TGCAGTGCTATACAGGGGGAGAGGCAAGAGACCCAGTACTTC
TRBD1	TRBV14	TRBJ1-2	.	CASSQATGLIHYGYTF	TGTGCCAGCAGCCAGGCGACAGGGTTGATTCACTATGGCTACACCTTC
TRBD1	TRBV6-5	TRBJ1-4	.	CASTSTGGYEKLFF	TGTGCCAGCACCTCGACAGGGGGGTATGAAAAACTGTTTTTT
.	TRBV18	TRBJ2-1	few	CASTPLGGSEQFF	TGTGCCAGCACACCCCTTGGGGGGTCTGAGCAGTTCTTC
TRBD2	TRBV6-5	TRBJ2-3	few	CASSYSLTSGATDTQYF	TGTGCCAGCAGTTACTCTTTGACTAGCGGGGCGACAGATACGCAGTATTTT
.	TRBV14	TRBJ1-2	.	CVSSQVLEGGYTF	TGTGTCAGCAGCCAAGTCTTAGAGGGTGGCTACACCTTC
.	TRBV18	TRBJ2-2	.	CASSPSNTGELFF	TGTGCCAGCTCACCATCGAACACCGGGGAGCTGTTTTTT
.	TRBV4-3	TRBJ2-7	many	CASSQDLEGAGREQYF	TGCGCCAGCAGCCAAGATCTGGAAGGGGCTGGGCGCGAGCAGTACTTC
TRBD1	TRBV6-4	TRBJ1-1	.	CASRRTGGLSEAFF	TGTGCCAGCAGAAGGACAGGGGGCTTGTCTGAAGCTTTCTTT
.	TRBV11-2	TRBJ2-7	few	CARGPYHEQYF	TGTGCAAGGGGTCCCTACCACGAGCAGTACTTC
.	TRBV7-2	TRBJ1-2	.	CASSAGSVPYGYTF	TGTGCCAGCAGCGCGGGCTCCGTACCTTATGGCTACACCTTC
.	TRBV20-1	TRBJ2-7	few	CSAGYSGSTYEQYF	TGCAGTGCTGGATACTCCGGGTCAACCTACGAGCAGTACTTC
.	TRBV7-2	TRBJ2-7	.	CASSLGGQKEQYF	TGTGCCAGCAGCTTAGGAGGGCAGAAGGAGCAGTACTTC
.	TRBV11-2	TRBJ2-2	.	CASSFSGETNTGELFF	TGTGCCAGCAGCTTTTCGGGCGAGACGAACACCGGGGAGCTGTTTTTT
TRBD2	TRBV20-1	TRBJ2-7	.	CSARAGTSGSMVHEQYF	TGCAGTGCTAGAGCGGGGACTAGCGGGAGTATGGTCCACGAGCAGTACTTC
TRBD2	TRBV7-2	TRBJ2-3	.	CASSPPGGHLTDTQYF	TGTGCCAGCAGCCCCCCGGGGGGGCACCTCACAGATACGCAGTATTTT
TRBD2	TRBV6-6	TRBJ2-5	.	CASSPIAGGIQETQYF	TGTGCCAGCAGTCCGATAGCGGGAGGTATCCAAGAGACCCAGTACTTC
TRBD1	TRBV7-2	TRBJ2-3	.	CASSLRQGLDTQYF	TGTGCCAGCAGCTTACGACAGGGGTTGGATACGCAGTATTTT
.	TRBV12-3/TRBV12-4	TRBJ1-4	.	CASRDSRRGTGEKLFF	TGTGCCAGCAGAGATAGCAGGAGGGGAACCGGTGAAAAACTGTTTTTT
.	TRBV29-1	TRBJ2-3	few	CSLVRGEGVPDTQYF	TGCAGCCTCGTCAGGGGGGAGGGTGTGCCAGATACGCAGTATTTT
TRBD2	TRBV7-6	TRBJ2-3	many	CASSLGTSGSIDTQYF	TGTGCCAGCAGCTTAGGGACTAGCGGGAGTATAGATACGCAGTATTTT
.	TRBV7-2	TRBJ2-1	few	CASSSLQRGGEQFF	TGTGCCAGCAGCTCGTTACAGAGAGGGGGTGAGCAGTTCTTC
.	TRBV20-1	TRBJ2-7	few	CSARDGAGWVYEQYF	TGCAGTGCTAGAGATGGGGCGGGGTGGGTCTACGAGCAGTACTTC
.	TRBV4-1	TRBJ1-1	few	CASSPMTGTTVRAFF	TGCGCCAGCAGCCCCATGACAGGAACCACGGTTAGGGCTTTCTTT
.	TRBV5-1	TRBJ2-3	few	CASSLAYLPDTQYF	TGCGCCAGCAGCTTGGCCTACTTACCAGATACGCAGTATTTT